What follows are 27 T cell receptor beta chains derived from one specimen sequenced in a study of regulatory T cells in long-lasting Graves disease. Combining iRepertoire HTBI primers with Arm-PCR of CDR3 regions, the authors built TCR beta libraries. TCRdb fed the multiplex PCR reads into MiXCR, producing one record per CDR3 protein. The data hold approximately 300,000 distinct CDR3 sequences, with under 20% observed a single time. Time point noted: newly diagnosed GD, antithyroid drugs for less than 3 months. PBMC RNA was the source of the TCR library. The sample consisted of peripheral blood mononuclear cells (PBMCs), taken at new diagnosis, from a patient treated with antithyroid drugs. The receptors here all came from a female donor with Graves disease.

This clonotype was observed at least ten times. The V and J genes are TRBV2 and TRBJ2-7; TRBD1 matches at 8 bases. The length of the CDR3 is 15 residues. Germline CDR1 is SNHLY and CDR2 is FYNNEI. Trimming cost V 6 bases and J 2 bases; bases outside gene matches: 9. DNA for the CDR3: TGTGCCAGCAGAGTAGCGGACAGGGCCACCTACGAGCAGTACTTC. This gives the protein CASRVADRATYEQYF.

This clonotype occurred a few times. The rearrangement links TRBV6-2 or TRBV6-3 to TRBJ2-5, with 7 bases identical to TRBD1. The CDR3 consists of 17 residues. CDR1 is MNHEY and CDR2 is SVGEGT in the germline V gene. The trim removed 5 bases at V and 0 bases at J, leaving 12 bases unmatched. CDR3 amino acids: CASSGPIWDRDQETQYF. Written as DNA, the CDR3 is TGTGCCAGCAGTGGACCAATTTGGGACAGAGACCAAGAGACCCAGTACTTC.

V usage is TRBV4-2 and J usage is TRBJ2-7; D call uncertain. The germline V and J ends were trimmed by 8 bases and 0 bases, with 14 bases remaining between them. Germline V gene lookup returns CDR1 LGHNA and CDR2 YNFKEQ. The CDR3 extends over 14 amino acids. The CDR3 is CASGTRGSSYEQYF. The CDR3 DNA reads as TGTGCCAGCGGCACACGAGGCAGCTCCTACGAGCAGTACTTC.

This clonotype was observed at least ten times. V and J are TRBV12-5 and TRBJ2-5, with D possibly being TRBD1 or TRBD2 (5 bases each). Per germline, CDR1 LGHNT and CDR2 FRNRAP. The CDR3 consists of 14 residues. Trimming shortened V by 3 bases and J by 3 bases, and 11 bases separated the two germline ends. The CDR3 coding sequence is TGTGCTAGTGGTTTAGGGGACGGAGAAGAGACCCAGTACTTC. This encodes CASGLGDGEETQYF.

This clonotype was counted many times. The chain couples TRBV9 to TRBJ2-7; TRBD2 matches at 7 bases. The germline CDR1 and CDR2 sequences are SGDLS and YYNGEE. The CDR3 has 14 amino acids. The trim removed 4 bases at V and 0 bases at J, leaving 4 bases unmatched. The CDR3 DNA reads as TGTGCCAGCAGCATAGGCGGGGGCTCCTACGAGCAGTACTTC. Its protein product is CASSIGGGSYEQYF. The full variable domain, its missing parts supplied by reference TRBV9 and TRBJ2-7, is DSGVTQTPKHLITATGQRVTLRCSPRSGDLSVYWYQQSLDQGLQFLIQYYNGEERAKGNILERFSAQQFPDLHSELNLSSLELGDSALYFCASSIGGGSYEQYFGPGTRLTVT.

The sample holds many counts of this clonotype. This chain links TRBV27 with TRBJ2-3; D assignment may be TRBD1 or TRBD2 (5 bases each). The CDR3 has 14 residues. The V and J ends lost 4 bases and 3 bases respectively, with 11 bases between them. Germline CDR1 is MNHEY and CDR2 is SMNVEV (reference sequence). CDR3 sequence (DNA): TGTGCCAGCAGTTCCCGGGACCTTACAGATACGCAGTATTTT. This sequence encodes CASSSRDLTDTQYF.

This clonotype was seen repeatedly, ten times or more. The CDR3 reads CATSETGRLAVNNEQFF. CDR3 nucleotide sequence: TGTGCCACCAGTGAAACAGGGCGGCTAGCGGTCAACAATGAGCAGTTCTTC. This sequence joins TRBV24-1 and TRBJ2-1, with D perhaps matching TRBD2 (7 bases). The CDR3 length is 17 residues. V lost 4 bases, J lost 5 bases, and 20 bases lay in between. In germline, CDR1 is KGHDR, CDR2 SFDVKD.

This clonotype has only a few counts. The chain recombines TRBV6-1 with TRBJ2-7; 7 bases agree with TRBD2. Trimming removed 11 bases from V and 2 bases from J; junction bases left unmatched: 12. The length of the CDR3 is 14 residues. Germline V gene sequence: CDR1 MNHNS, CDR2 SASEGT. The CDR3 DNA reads TGTGCCTCGCAACGGTCTAGCGGTGCCTACGAGCAGTACTTC. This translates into CASQRSSGAYEQYF.

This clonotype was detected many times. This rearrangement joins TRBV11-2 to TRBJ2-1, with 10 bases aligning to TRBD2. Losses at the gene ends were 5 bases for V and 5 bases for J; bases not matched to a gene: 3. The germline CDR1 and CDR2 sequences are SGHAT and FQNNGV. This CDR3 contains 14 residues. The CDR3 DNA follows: TGTGCCAGCAGCCATAGCGGGGGGAACAATGAGCAGTTCTTC. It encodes CASSHSGGNNEQFF.

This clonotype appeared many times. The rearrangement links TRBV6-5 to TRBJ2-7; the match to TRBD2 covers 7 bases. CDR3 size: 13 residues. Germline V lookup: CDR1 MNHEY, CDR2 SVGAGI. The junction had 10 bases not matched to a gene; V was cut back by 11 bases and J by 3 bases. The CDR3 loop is CAAGTGGSYEQYF. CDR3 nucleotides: TGTGCCGCAGGTACTGGCGGGAGCTACGAGCAGTACTTC.

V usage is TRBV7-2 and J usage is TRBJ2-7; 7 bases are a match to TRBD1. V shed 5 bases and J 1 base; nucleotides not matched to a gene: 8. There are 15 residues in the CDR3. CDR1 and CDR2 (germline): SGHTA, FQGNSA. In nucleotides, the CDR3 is TGTGCCAGCAGCAGGGGGCCCTCCCTGTCCTACGAGCAGTACTTC. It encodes CASSRGPSLSYEQYF.

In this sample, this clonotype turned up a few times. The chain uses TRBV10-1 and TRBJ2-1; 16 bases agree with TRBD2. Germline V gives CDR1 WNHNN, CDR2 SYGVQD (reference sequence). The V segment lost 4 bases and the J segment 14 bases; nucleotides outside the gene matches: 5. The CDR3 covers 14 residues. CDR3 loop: CASSGGLAGGPKFF. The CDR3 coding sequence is TGCGCCAGCAGTGGGGGACTAGCGGGAGGGCCTAAGTTCTTC.

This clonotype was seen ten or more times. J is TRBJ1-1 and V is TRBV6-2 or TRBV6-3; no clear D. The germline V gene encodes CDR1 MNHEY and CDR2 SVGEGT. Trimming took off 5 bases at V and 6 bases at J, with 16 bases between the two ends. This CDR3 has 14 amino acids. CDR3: CASSEAGVGAEAFF. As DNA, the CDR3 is TGTGCCAGCAGTGAAGCGGGAGTAGGTGCTGAAGCTTTCTTT.

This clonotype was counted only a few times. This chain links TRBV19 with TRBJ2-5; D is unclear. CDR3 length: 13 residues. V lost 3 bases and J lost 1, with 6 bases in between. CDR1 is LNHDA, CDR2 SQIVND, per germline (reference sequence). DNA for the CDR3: TGTGCCAGTAGTATTACGGGCCAAGAGACCCAGTACTTC. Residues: CASSITGQETQYF. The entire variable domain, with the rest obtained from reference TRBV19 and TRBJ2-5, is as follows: DGGITQSPKYLFRKEGQNVTLSCEQNLNHDAMYWYRQDPGQGLRLIYYSQIVNDFQKGDIAEGYSVSREKKESFPLTVTSAQKNPTAFYLCASSITGQETQYFGPGTRLLVL.

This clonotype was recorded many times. CDR3 bases: TGTGCCATCGGCCGACAGGGGACGGCTTACGAGCAGTACTTC. This sequence encodes CAIGRQGTAYEQYF. The chain joins TRBV10-3 to TRBJ2-7, with TRBD1 matching over 8 bases. With 8 bases clipped from V and 4 bases from J, the junction kept 10 bases outside the gene matches. Per the germline V gene, CDR1 is ENHRY and CDR2 is SYGVKD. CDR3 length: 14 amino acids.

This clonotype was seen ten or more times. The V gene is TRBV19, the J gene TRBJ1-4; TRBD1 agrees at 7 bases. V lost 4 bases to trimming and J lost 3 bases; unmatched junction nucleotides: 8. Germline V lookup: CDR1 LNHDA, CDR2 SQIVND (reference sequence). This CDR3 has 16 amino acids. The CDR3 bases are TGTGCCAGTAGTAGTTTTTTCGGGACAGCTAATGAAAAACTGTTTTTT. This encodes CASSSFFGTANEKLFF.

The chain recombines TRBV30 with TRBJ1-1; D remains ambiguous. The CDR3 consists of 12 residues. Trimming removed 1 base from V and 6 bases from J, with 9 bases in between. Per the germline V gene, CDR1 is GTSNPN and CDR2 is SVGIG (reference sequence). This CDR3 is CAWSAPGPEAFF. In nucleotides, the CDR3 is TGTGCCTGGAGTGCTCCTGGACCTGAAGCTTTCTTT. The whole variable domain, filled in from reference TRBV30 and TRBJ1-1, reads SQTIHQWPATLVQPVGSPLSLECTVEGTSNPNLYWYRQAAGRGLQLLFYSVGIGQISSEVPQNLSASRPQDRQFILSSKKLLLSDSGFYLCAWSAPGPEAFFGQGTRLTVV.

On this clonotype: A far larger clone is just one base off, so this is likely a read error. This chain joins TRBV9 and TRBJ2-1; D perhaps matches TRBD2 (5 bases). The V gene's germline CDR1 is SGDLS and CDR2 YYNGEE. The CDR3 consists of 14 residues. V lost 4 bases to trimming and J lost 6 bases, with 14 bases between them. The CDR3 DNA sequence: TGTGCCAGCAGCCTTGGCGGGTTCACCAATGAGCAGTTCTTC. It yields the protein CASSLGGFTNEQFF.

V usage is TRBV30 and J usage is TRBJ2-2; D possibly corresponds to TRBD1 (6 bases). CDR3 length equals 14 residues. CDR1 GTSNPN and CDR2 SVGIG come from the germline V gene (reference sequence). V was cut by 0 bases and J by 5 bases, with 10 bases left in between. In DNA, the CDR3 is TGTGCCTGGAGTGTAACTAGGGGGACCGGGGAGCTGTTTTTT. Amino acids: CAWSVTRGTGELFF.

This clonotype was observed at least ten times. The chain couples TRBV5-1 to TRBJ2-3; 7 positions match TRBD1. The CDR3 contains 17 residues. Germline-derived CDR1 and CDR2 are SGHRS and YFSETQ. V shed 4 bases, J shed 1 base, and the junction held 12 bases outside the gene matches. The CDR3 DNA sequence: TGCGCCAGCAGCCGGCCGAAAGGGGGCCTTGGCACAGATACGCAGTATTTT. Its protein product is CASSRPKGGLGTDTQYF. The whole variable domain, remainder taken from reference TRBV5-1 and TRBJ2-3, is KAGVTQTPRYLIKTRGQQVTLSCSPISGHRSVSWYQQTPGQGLQFLFEYFSETQRNKGNFPGRFSGRQFSNSRSEMNVSTLELGDSALYLCASSRPKGGLGTDTQYFGPGTRLTVL.

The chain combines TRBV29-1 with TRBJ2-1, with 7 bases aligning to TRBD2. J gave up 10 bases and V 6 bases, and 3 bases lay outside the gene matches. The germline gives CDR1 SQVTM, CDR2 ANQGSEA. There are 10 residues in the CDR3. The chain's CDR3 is CSVVAGEQFF. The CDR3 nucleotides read TGCAGCGTGGTAGCGGGCGAGCAGTTCTTC.

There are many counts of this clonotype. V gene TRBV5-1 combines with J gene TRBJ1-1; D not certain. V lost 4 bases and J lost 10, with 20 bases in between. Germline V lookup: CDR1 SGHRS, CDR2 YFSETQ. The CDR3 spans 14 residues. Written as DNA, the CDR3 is TGCGCCAGCAGCCCGGAAAACCCGGACCCTGGAGCTTTCTTT. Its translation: CASSPENPDPGAFF.

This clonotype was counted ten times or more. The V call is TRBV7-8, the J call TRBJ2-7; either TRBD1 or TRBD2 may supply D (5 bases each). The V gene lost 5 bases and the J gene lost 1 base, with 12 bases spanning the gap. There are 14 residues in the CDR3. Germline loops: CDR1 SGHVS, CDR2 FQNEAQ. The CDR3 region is CASSRDVGSYEQYF. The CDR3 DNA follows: TGTGCCAGCAGCAGGGACGTTGGGTCCTACGAGCAGTACTTC.

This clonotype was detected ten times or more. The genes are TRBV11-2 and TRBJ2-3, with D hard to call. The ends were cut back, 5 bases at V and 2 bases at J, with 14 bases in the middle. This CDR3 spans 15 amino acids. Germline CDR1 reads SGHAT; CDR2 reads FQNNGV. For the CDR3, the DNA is TGTGCCAGCAGCCTTCCCGAAACGAACACAGATACGCAGTATTTT. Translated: CASSLPETNTDTQYF.

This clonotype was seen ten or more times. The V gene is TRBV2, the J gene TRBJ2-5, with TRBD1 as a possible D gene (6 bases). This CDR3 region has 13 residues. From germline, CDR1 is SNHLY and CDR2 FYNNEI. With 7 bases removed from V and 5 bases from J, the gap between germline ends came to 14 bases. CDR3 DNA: TGTGCCAGCACGTCGGGGCAGGGGGAGACCCAGTACTTC. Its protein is CASTSGQGETQYF.

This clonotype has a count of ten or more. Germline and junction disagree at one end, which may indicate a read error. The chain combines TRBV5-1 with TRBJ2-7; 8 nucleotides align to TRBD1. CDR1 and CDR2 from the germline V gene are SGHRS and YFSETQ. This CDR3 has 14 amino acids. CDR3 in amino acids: CASSLAGGYYEQYF. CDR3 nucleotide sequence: TGTGCCAGCAGCTTGGCAGGGGGCTACTACGAGCAGTACTTC.

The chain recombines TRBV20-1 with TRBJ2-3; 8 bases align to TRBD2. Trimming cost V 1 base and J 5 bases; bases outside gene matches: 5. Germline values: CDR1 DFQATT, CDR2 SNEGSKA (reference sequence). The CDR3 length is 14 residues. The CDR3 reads CSARGGGRIDTQYF. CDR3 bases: TGCAGTGCTAGAGGGGGCGGGAGGATAGATACGCAGTATTTT.